This T cell receptor (beta chain) was recorded in a study of T cell responses to AZD1222 COVID-19 vaccine. Overall study findings and caveats: Repertoire collection took place solely once the T cell response had peaked. Unmutated variant regions are reportedly the target of nearly half of TCRs that are spike-specific.

Clones were sequenced by immunoSEQ multiplex PCR, and TCRdb holds only the in-frame ones, with some missing. Seen here are approximately 140,000 clones, about 93% observed once, and the top ten hold over 1%. Points on this clone: The antigen remains unidentified.

The TCR sequence derives from an adult in good health. The sequenced sample was peripheral blood, obtained on day 0 of AZD1222 vaccination.

CDR3 residues: CASSHPTGRGDQETQYF. CDR3 nucleotide sequence: TGTGCCAGTAGCCATCCCACCGGGCGTGGGGACCAAGAGACCCAGTACTTC. The gene calls are TRBV19 and TRBJ2-5; D remains ambiguous. Looked up from germline, CDR1 is LNHDA and CDR2 is SQIVND (reference sequence). Trimming shortened V by 6 bases and J by 0 bases, and 20 bases separated the two germline ends. This CDR3 has 17 amino acids.